A single sample is the source of the 2 T cell receptor beta chains below, sequenced in a study of beta chain features in type 1 diabetes. These TCRs are of unknown antigen specificity. Study results and limitations: Across all four CD4+ subsets, people with type 1 diabetes showed modestly shorter TCRB CDR3s.

Since all of the isolated RNA was reverse transcribed, expressed TCRB transcripts were what got sequenced. The table came from immunoSEQ multiplex PCR; TCRdb's copy has only in-frame clones and leaves some out. Here the sample spans roughly 250,000 clones, around 21% being singletons. Sequenced sample: naive CD4+ T cells from blood. Receptors originate from a woman aged 40 to 55 with type 1 diabetes.

This clone appeared a few times. The rearrangement links TRBV15 to TRBJ1-3, with 10 nucleotides matching TRBD1. This CDR3 region has 13 residues. Germline CDR1 is LNHNV and CDR2 is YYDKDF (reference sequence). With V trimmed by 8 bases and J by 3 bases, 1 base remained unmatched. The CDR3 coding sequence is TGTGCCACCGGGACAGGGGTTGGAAACACCATATATTTT. Amino acid sequence: CATGTGVGNTIYF.

V gene TRBV5-1 combines with J gene TRBJ2-7; 10 nucleotides align to TRBD2. In germline, CDR1 is SGHRS, CDR2 YFSETQ. This CDR3 spans 15 amino acids. V was pared by 5 bases and J by 2 bases, with 7 bases of the junction left unmatched. The CDR3 sequence: CASSPSGLAAYEQYF. In DNA form, the CDR3 reads TGCGCCAGCAGTCCCTCAGGACTAGCGGCCTACGAGCAGTACTTC. The full variable domain, completed using reference TRBV5-1 and TRBJ2-7, is KAGVTQTPRYLIKTRGQQVTLSCSPISGHRSVSWYQQTPGQGLQFLFEYFSETQRNKGNFPGRFSGRQFSNSRSEMNVSTLELGDSALYLCASSPSGLAAYEQYFGPGTRLTVT.